This TCR beta chain is drawn from a study of blood T cell repertoires in COVID-19 (TCRdb year 2020). About the investigation overall: Samples covering the acute and convalescent phases of COVID-19 were provided by collaborators in the United States, Italy and Spain. The material from the prospective study consisted of cDNA or gDNA derived from T cells, B-cell-depleted T cells, or PBMCs. Deeply sampled blood TCRbeta repertoires from subjects exposed to, actively infected with, or recovered from COVID-19 were included in the dataset. A freely available public database, intended as a resource for researchers studying the immune response to SARS-CoV-2, is where the repertoires were released. The samples were drawn from the first 160 participants of the ongoing ImmuneRACE study and from 1,254 subjects provided by 6 global collaborators. Sample metadata almost always included a de-identified subject ID, COVID-19 status, age in years and sex. Where available, HLA class I and class II types were obtained from metadata supplied by the sample provider rather than from assay-based typing. The full study reports these points: The amount of clinical and demographic metadata varied by source and participant and was provided uncurated.

TCRbeta CDR3 regions were amplified from genomic DNA by means of the immunoSEQ Assay, a bias-controlled multiplex PCR. In the authors' own workflow: The number of nucleated cells in each sample was estimated by amplification of reference gene primers within the assay. To quantify the absolute abundance of each unique TCRbeta CDR3 rearrangement, sequence reads were collapsed and filtered. Productive Simpson clonality was computed per sample as the square root of Simpson's diversity index over productive rearrangements. TCRdb limited this immuneACCESS table to in-frame rearrangements with V and J called. A share of clones is missing; checked studies link under half to unresolved V genes, and the rest is unexplained. Clone size and the V and J calls come from that table; the DNA yielded D and trimming. The sample yields a few hundred thousand clones; 80% to 90% were counted once. Jointly, the top ten make up 2.9% of the sample.

On this clone itself: Its antigen is currently not known. Base qualities are not provided; no much larger clone lies one nucleotide away.

The germline V gene (reference sequence) provides CDR1 SEHNR and CDR2 FQNEAQ. The CDR3 numbers 14 residues from cysteine through phenylalanine. Only the CDR3 portion is preserved as DNA: 42 bases, with reading frame beginning at the first base. Trimming costs V 2 bases and J 4 bases, and their ends lie 9 bases apart. Another Seattle source contributed samples from volunteer blood donors who had recovered from COVID-19. Each collaborating institution followed its own protocols to collect whole blood in K2EDTA tubes. For TCRbeta analysis, collaborators shipped samples in one of three forms: frozen whole blood, isolated PBMCs, or DNA extracted from either of those sample types.

The TCR originated in a man aged 45-65 years who had recovered from COVID-19. The chain joins TRBV7-9 to TRBJ2-1; a weak D assignment points to TRBD1 (5 bases agree). The sequenced sample consisted of peripheral blood. The CDR3 in this case is CASSLPQGYNEQFF. The DNA reads as follows: TGTGCCAGCAGCTTACCGCAGGGTTACAATGAGCAGTTCTTC.